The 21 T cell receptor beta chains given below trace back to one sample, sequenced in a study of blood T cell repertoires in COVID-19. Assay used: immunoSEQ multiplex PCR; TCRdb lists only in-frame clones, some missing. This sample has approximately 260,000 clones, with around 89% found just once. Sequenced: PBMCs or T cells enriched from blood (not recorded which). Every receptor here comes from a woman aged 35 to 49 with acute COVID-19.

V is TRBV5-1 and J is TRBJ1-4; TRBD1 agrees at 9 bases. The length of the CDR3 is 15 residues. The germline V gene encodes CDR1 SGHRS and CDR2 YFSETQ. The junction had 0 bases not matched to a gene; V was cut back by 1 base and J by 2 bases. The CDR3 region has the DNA TGCGCCAGCAGCTTGACAGGGGGCACTAATGAAAAACTGTTTTTT. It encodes CASSLTGGTNEKLFF.

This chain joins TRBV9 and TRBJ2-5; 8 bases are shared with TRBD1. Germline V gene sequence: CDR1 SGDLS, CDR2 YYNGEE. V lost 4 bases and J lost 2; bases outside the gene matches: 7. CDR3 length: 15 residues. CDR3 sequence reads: CASSKRTGQQETQYF. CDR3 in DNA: TGTGCCAGCAGCAAAAGGACAGGGCAACAAGAGACCCAGTACTTC.

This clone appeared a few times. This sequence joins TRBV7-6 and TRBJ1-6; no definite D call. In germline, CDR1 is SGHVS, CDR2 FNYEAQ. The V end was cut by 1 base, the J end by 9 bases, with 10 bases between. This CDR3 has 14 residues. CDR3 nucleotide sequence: TGTGCCAGCAGCTTAGAACCAGCAGGTTCACCCCTCCACTTT. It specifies CASSLEPAGSPLHF. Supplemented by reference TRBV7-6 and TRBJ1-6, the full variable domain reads GAGVSQSPRYKVTKRGQDVALRCDPISGHVSLYWYRQALGQGPEFLTYFNYEAQQDKSGLPNDRFSAERPEGSISTLTIQRTEQRDSAMYRCASSLEPAGSPLHFGNGTRLTVT.

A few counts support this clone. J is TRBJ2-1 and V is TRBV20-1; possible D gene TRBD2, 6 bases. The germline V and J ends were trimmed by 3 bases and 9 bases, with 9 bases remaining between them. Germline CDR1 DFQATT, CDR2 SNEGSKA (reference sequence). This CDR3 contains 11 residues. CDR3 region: CSARGGSEQFF. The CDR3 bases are TGCAGTGCTAGGGGAGGATCTGAGCAGTTCTTC.

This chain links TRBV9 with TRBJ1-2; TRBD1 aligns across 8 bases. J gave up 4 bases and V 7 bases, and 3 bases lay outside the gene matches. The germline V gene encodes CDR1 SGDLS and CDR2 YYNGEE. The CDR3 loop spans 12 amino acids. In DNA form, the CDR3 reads TGTGCCAGCGGGGGACAGGTCTATGGCTACACCTTC. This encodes CASGGQVYGYTF.

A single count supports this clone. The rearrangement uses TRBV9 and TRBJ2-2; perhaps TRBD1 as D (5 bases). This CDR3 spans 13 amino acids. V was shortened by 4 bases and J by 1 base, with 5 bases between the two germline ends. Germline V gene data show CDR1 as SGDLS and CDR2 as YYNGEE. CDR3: CASSRGNTGELFF. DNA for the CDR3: TGTGCCAGCAGCAGGGGGAACACCGGGGAGCTGTTTTTT. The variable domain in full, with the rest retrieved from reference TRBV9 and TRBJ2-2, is DSGVTQTPKHLITATGQRVTLRCSPRSGDLSVYWYQQSLDQGLQFLIQYYNGEERAKGNILERFSAQQFPDLHSELNLSSLELGDSALYFCASSRGNTGELFFGEGSRLTVL.

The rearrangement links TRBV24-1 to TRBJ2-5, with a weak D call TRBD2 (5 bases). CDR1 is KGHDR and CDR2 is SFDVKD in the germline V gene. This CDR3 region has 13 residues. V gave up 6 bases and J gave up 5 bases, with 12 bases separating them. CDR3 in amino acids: CATSRTLGETQYF. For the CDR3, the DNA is TGTGCCACCAGTCGGACTCTGGGGGAGACCCAGTACTTC.

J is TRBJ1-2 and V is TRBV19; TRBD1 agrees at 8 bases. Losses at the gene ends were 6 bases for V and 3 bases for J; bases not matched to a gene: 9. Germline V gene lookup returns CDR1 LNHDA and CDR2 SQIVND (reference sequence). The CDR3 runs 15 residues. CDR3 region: CASREQTGDYYGYTF. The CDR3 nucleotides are TGTGCCAGTAGAGAACAGACAGGGGATTACTATGGCTACACCTTC.

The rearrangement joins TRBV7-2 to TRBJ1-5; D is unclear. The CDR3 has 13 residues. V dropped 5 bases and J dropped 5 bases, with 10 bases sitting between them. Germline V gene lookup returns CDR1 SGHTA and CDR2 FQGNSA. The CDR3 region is CASSPRRDQPQHF. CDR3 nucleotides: TGTGCCAGCAGCCCCCGTCGTGATCAGCCCCAGCATTTT.

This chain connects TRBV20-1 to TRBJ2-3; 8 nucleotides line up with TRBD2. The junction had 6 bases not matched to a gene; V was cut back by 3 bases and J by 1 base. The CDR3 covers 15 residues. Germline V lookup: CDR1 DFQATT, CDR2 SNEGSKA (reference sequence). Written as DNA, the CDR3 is TGCAGTGCTAGTATAGCGGGATCTGGCACAGATACGCAGTATTTT. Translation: CSASIAGSGTDTQYF.

In DNA, the CDR3 is TGTGCCAGTAGTGGAGGACAGTTCCACGAGCAGTACGTC. It codes for CASSGGQFHEQYV. The chain couples TRBV19 to TRBJ2-7; weak D call: TRBD1 (6 bases). Per germline, CDR1 LNHDA and CDR2 SQIVND (reference sequence). V shed 5 bases and J shed 5 bases, with 13 bases lying between them. This CDR3 contains 13 residues.

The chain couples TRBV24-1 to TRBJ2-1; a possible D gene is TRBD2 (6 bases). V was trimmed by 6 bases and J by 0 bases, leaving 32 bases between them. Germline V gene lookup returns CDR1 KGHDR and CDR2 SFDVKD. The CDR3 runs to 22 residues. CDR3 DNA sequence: TGTGCCACCAGTTTTTTGGGGCCCCGGGACTGGGGCCGACTAAGCTCCTACAATGAGCAGTTCTTC. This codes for CATSFLGPRDWGRLSSYNEQFF.

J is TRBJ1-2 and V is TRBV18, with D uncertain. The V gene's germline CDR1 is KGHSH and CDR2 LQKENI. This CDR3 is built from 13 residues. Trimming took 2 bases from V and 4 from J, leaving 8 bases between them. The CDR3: CASSPSNFYGYTF. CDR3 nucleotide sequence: TGTGCCAGCTCACCATCAAACTTCTATGGCTACACCTTC. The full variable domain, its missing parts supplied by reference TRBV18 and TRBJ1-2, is NAGVMQNPRHLVRRRGQEARLRCSPMKGHSHVYWYRQLPEEGLKFMVYLQKENIIDESGMPKERFSAEFPKEGPSILRIQQVVRGDSAAYFCASSPSNFYGYTFGSGTRLTVV.

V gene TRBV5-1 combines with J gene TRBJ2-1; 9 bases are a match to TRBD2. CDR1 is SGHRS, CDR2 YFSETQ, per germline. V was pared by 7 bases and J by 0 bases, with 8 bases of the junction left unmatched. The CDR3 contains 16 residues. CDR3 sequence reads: CASSLISGSSYNEQFF. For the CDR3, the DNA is TGCGCCAGCTCTCTCATTAGCGGGAGCTCCTACAATGAGCAGTTCTTC.

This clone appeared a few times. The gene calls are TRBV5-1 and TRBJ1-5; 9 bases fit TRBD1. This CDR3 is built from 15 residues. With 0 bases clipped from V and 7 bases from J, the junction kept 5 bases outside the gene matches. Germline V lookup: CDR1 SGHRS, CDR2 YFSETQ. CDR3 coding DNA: TGCGCCAGCAGCTTGGAGACAGGGGGTAGCCAGCCCCAGCATTTT. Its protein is CASSLETGGSQPQHF. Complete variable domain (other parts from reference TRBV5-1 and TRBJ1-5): KAGVTQTPRYLIKTRGQQVTLSCSPISGHRSVSWYQQTPGQGLQFLFEYFSETQRNKGNFPGRFSGRQFSNSRSEMNVSTLELGDSALYLCASSLETGGSQPQHFGDGTRLSIL.

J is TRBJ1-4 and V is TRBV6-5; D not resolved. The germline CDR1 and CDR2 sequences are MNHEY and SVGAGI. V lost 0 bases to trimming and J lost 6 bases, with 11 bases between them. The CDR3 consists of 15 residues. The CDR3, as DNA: TGTGCCAGCAGTTACTCTGTCGGGAGTTATGAAAAACTGTTTTTT. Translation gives CASSYSVGSYEKLFF.

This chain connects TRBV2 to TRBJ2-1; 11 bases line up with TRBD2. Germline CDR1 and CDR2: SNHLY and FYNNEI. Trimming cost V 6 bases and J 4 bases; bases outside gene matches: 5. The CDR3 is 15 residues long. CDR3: CASRATSGSYNEQFF. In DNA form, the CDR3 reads TGTGCCAGCAGAGCTACTAGCGGGAGTTACAATGAGCAGTTCTTC. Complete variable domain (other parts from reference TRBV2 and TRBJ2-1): EPEVTQTPSHQVTQMGQEVILRCVPISNHLYFYWYRQILGQKVEFLVSFYNNEISEKSEIFDDQFSVERPDGSNFTLKIRSTKLEDSAMYFCASRATSGSYNEQFFGPGTRLTVL.

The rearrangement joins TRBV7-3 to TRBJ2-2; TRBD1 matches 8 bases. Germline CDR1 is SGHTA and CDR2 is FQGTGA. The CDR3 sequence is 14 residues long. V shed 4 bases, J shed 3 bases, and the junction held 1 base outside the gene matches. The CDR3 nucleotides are TGTGCCAGCAGCTCAGGGGGCGACACCGGGGAGCTGTTTTTT. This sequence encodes CASSSGGDTGELFF.

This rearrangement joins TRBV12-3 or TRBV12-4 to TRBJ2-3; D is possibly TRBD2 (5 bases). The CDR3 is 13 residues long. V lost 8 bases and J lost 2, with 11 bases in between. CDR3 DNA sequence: TGTGCCAGCCAGGAGGTAGACACAGATACGCAGTATTTT. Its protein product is CASQEVDTDTQYF.

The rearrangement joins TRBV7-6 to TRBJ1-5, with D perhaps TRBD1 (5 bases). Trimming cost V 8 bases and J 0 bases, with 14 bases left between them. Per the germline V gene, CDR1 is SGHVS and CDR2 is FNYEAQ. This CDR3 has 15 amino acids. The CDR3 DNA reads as TGTGCCAGCCGGGCGATCGACAGTAGCAATCAGCCCCAGCATTTT. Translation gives CASRAIDSSNQPQHF.

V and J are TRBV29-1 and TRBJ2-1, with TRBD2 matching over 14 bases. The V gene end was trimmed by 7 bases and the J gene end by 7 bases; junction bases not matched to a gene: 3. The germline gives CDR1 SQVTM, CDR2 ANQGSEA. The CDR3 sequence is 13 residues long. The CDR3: CSAGTSGRNEQFF. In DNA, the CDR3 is TGCAGCGCCGGGACTAGCGGGAGAAATGAGCAGTTCTTC.